This is a list of T cell receptor beta chains from one sample in a study of shared T cell receptors in the human thymus. Clones were read by immunoSEQ multiplex PCR, and TCRdb kept only the in-frame ones, dropping some. Of hundreds of thousands of clones listed, 75% to 85% are singletons. These data were also filed under a second study, of human thymus T cells.

Sequenced sample: thymocytes. These receptors were taken from a boy younger than two with a congenital heart defect. Each CDR3 is given with its conserved first and last residue. The order of the fields is CDR3 protein, CDR3 length, clone size, V gene, J gene. Clone size is not always given. Where it is, it says once, few, many or a class for expanded clones.

CASSFYRELTDTQYF	15	.	TRBV7-3	TRBJ2-3
CASSHGTSGANTGELFF	17	.	TRBV4-2	TRBJ2-2
CASSRNSTEAFF	12	.	TRBV6-4	TRBJ1-1
CASSIQGTGGLAGANVLTF	19	.	TRBV19	TRBJ2-6
CATSRGGISSGNTIYF	16	.	TRBV15	TRBJ1-3
CAIYRGNTGELFF	13	once	TRBV10-3	TRBJ2-2
CAYKEERANYGYTF	14	.	TRBV30	TRBJ1-2
CASSPGLAVLRHQETQYF	18	.	TRBV5-6	TRBJ2-5
CASSQDRDRGYTEAFF	16	.	TRBV14	TRBJ1-1
CASSEAVAGGPWDTQYF	17	few	TRBV6-1	TRBJ2-3
CASGLVHRGSTDEQFF	16	once	TRBV12-5	TRBJ2-1
CASSVGTGVEQYF	13	.	TRBV5-1	TRBJ2-7
CASSFGTSDHEQYF	14	few	TRBV5-4	TRBJ2-7
CAWSYRDTYEQYF	13	.	TRBV30	TRBJ2-7
CASSPGLAGISDTQYF	16	.	TRBV28	TRBJ2-3
CASSQVERSGSGNTIYF	17	few	TRBV4-1	TRBJ1-3
CASSELSRETQYF	13	.	TRBV25-1	TRBJ2-5
CASSQAWDRVWHEQYF	16	.	TRBV4-3	TRBJ2-7
CASSPMGLAGPYEQYF	16	.	TRBV18	TRBJ2-7
CASSPGLAGAPYNEQFF	17	.	TRBV4-3	TRBJ2-1
CASSSPGSGRQETQYF	16	.	TRBV5-4	TRBJ2-5
CSAGGGHEQFF	11	.	TRBV20-1	TRBJ2-1
CAWATSGVHLYEQYF	15	once	TRBV30	TRBJ2-7
CASSSNFTRKLFF	13	.	TRBV6-5	TRBJ1-4
CASSEPLAGLTDTQYF	16	.	TRBV6-1	TRBJ2-3
CASSAELLATGGHEQFF	17	.	TRBV2	TRBJ2-1
CASSGTGPGYTF	12	.	TRBV2	TRBJ1-2
CASSLAGGCTDTQYF	15	.	TRBV11-1	TRBJ2-3
CASSLAGQGRLCGYTF	16	once	TRBV28	TRBJ1-2
CASSKLSPYF	10	few	TRBV21-1	TRBJ2-7
CASSLGVGRANYGYTF	16	.	TRBV7-9	TRBJ1-2
CASTYRDTEAFF	12	.	TRBV6-1	TRBJ1-1
CASSSQGAAKNIQYF	15	few	TRBV28	TRBJ2-4
CASSYSGWAPHEQYF	15	.	TRBV13	TRBJ2-7
CASSQLGLAGEAWNEQFF	18	.	TRBV4-3	TRBJ2-1
CASSTGQGPSNYGYTF	16	.	TRBV19	TRBJ1-2
CASSLGGHSSYEQYF	15	.	TRBV28	TRBJ2-7
CASSHGSSGANVLTF	15	few	TRBV14	TRBJ2-6
CASSSGSLYGYTF	13	.	TRBV6-5	TRBJ1-2
CASSHDRGVATEAFF	15	.	TRBV4-2	TRBJ1-1
CASTLDRAGTEAFF	14	.	TRBV28	TRBJ1-1
CATSRDLTRGQPQHF	15	.	TRBV15	TRBJ1-5
CASSFGDRAYEQYF	14	.	TRBV5-1	.
CASSLFRDYYGYTF	14	once	TRBV5-6	TRBJ1-2
CASPELAAHNEQFF	14	.	TRBV2	TRBJ2-1
CASSQIWGGRGHYEQYF	17	.	TRBV14	TRBJ2-7
CASSFLPSGANVLTF	15	.	TRBV7-9	TRBJ2-6
CATLTSGGGTGELFF	15	.	TRBV4-1	TRBJ2-2
CASSPNTDTQYF	12	.	TRBV4-3	TRBJ2-3
CASSEWYPLAGEYNEQFF	18	.	TRBV25-1	TRBJ2-1
CASSLDLRVDEQYF	14	.	TRBV11-2	TRBJ2-7
CSVGANAYEQYF	12	.	TRBV29-1	.